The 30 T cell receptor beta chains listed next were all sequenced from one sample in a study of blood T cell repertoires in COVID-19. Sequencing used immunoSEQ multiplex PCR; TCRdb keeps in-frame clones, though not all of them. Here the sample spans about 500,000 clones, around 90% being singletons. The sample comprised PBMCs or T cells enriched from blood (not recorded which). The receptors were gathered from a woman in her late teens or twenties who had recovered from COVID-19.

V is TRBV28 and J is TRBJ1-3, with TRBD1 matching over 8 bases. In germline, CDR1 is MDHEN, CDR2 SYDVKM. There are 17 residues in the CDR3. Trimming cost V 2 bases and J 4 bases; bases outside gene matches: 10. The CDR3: CASSLRTGLARGNTIYF. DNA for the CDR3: TGTGCCAGCAGTTTACGGACAGGGCTTGCGAGGGGAAACACCATATATTTT. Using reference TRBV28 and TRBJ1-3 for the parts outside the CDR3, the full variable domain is DVKVTQSSRYLVKRTGEKVFLECVQDMDHENMFWYRQDPGLGLRLIYFSYDVKMKEKGDIPEGYSVSREKKERFSLILESASTNQTSMYLCASSLRTGLARGNTIYFGEGSWLTVV.

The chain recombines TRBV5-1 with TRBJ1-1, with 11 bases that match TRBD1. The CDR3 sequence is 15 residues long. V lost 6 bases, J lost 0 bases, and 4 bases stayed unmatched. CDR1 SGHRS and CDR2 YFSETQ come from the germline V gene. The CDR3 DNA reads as TGCGCCAGCACTCCGGACAGGGGGCTGAACACTGAAGCTTTCTTT. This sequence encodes CASTPDRGLNTEAFF.

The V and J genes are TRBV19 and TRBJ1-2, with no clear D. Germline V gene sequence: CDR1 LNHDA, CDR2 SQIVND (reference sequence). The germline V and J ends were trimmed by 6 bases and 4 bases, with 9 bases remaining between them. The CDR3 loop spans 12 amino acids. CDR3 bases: TGTGCCAGTAGAAGCGGTATCTATGGCTACACCTTC. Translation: CASRSGIYGYTF.

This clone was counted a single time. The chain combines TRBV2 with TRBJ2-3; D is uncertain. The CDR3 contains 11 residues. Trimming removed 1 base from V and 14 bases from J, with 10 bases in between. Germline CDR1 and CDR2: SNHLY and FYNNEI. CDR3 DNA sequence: TGTGCCAGCAGTGAAGTGGCCAGAAGGTATTTT. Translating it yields CASSEVARRYF.

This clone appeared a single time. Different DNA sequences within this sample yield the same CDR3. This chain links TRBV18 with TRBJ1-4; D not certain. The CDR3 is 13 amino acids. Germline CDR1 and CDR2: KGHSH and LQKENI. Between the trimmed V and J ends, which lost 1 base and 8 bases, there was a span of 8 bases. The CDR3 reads CASSPRAGEKLFF. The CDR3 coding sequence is TGTGCCAGCTCACCACGGGCGGGAGAAAAACTGTTTTTT.

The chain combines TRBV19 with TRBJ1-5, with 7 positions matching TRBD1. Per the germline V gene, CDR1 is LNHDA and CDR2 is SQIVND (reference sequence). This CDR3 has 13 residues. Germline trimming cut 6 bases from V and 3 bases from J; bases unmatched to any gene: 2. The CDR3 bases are TGTGCCAGTAGACAGGGGCCCAATCAGCCCCAGCATTTT. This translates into CASRQGPNQPQHF.

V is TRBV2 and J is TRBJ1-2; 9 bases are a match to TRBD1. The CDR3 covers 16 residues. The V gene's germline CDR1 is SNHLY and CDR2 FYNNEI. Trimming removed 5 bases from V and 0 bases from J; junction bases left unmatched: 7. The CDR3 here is CASSTGGPQTNYGYTF. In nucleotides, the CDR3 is TGTGCCAGCAGTACAGGGGGCCCACAAACTAACTATGGCTACACCTTC.

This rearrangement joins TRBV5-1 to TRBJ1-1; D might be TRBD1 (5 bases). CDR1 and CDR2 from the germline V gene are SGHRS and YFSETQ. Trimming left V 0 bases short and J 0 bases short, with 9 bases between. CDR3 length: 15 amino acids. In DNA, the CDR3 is TGCGCCAGCAGCTTGGCCGACAGAATGAACACTGAAGCTTTCTTT. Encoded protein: CASSLADRMNTEAFF.

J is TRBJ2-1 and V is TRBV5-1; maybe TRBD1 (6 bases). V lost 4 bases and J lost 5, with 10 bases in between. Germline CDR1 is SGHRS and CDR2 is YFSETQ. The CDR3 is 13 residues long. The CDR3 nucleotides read TGCGCCAGCAGCCGGACAGTAAACAATGAGCAGTTCTTC. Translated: CASSRTVNNEQFF.

For the CDR3, the DNA is TGCGCCAGCAGCTTAGCGGGGGGACGCACCGGGGAGCTGTTTTTT. Protein product: CASSLAGGRTGELFF. V usage is TRBV5-1 and J usage is TRBJ2-2; TRBD2 aligns across 9 bases. Trimming removed 2 bases from V and 4 bases from J; junction bases left unmatched: 3. In germline, CDR1 is SGHRS, CDR2 YFSETQ. This CDR3 spans 15 amino acids.

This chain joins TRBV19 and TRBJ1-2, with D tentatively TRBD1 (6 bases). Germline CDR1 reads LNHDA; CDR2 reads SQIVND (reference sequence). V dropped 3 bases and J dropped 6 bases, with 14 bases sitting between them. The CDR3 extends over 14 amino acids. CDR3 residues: CASSMDFRTDGYTF. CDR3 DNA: TGTGCCAGTAGTATGGACTTCCGGACAGATGGCTACACCTTC.

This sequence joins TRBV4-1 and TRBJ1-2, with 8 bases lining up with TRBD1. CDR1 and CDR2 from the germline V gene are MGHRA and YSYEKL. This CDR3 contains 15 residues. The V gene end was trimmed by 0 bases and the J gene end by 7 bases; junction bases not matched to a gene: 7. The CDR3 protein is CASSQEGQGRRGYTF. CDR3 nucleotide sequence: TGCGCCAGCAGCCAAGAAGGACAGGGACGGCGTGGCTACACCTTC.

CDR3 in amino acids: CASSPRRGYENTEAFF. The CDR3, as DNA: TGTGCCAGCTCACCAAGACGGGGGTATGAAAACACTGAAGCTTTCTTT. This chain joins TRBV18 and TRBJ1-1; weak D call: TRBD1 (5 bases). Germline CDR1 KGHSH, CDR2 LQKENI. The CDR3 is made up of 16 amino acids. Trimming shortened V by 2 bases and J by 2 bases, and 15 bases separated the two germline ends.

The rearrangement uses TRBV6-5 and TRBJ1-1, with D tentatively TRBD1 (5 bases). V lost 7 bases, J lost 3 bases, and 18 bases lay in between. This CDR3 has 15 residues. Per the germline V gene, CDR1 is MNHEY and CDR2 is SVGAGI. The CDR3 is CASILLGGVDTEAFF. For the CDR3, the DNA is TGTGCCAGCATTTTGCTGGGGGGGGTGGACACTGAAGCTTTCTTT.

The CDR3 is CATIPGEGNEQYF. DNA of the CDR3: TGTGCCACCATCCCAGGGGAAGGCAACGAGCAGTACTTC. This rearrangement joins TRBV24-1 to TRBJ2-7; TRBD1 is a possible D gene (6 bases). The CDR3 runs to 13 residues. Trimming took 8 bases from V and 5 from J, leaving 15 bases between them. Germline V gene lookup returns CDR1 KGHDR and CDR2 SFDVKD.

CDR3 DNA sequence: TGTGCCTCGAAATGGGCAGGGGGCCGGAATGGCTACACCTTC. Translated: CASKWAGGRNGYTF. V and J are TRBV19 and TRBJ1-2; 8 positions agree with TRBD1. J lost 6 bases, V lost 11 bases, and 14 bases had no gene match. The CDR3 has 14 residues. Per germline, CDR1 LNHDA and CDR2 SQIVND (reference sequence).

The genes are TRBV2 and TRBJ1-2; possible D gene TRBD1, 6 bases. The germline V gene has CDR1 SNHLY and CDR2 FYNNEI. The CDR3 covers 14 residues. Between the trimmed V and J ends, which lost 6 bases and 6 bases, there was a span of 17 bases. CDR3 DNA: TGTGCCAGCAGCCCGGGGGGCCACTCTAATGGCTACACCTTC. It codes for CASSPGGHSNGYTF.

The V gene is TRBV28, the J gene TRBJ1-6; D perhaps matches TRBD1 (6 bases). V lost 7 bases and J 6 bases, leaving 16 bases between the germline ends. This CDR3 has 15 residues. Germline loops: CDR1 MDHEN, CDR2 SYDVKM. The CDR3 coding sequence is TGTGCCAGCACCGGACAGCCCAAGGGTAATTCACCCCTCCACTTT. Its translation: CASTGQPKGNSPLHF.

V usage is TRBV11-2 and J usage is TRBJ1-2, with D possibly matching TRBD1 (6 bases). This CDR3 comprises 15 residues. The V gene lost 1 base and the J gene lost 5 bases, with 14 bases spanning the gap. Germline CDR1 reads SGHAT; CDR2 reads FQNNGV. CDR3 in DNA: TGTGCCAGCAGCTTAGGTTTGGCAGGGGATTATGGCTACACCTTC. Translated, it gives CASSLGLAGDYGYTF.

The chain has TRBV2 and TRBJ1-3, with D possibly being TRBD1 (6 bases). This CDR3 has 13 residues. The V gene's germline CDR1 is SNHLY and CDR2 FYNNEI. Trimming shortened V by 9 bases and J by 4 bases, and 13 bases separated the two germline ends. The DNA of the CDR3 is TGTGCCAGTACTAATGGACAGGGAAACACCATATATTTT. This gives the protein CASTNGQGNTIYF.

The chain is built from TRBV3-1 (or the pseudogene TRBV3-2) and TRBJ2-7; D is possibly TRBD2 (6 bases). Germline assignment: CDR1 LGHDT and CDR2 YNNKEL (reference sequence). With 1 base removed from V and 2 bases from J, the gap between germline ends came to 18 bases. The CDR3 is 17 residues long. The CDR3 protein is CASSQGGWRDSTYEQYF. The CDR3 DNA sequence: TGTGCCAGCAGCCAAGGGGGCTGGAGGGACTCCACCTACGAGCAGTACTTC.

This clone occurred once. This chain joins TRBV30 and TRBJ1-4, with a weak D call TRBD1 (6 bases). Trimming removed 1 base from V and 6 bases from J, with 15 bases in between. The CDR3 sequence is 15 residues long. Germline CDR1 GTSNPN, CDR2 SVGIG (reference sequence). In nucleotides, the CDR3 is TGTGCCTGGAGTGCCGGGACACACGGTGATGAAAAACTGTTTTTT. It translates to CAWSAGTHGDEKLFF.

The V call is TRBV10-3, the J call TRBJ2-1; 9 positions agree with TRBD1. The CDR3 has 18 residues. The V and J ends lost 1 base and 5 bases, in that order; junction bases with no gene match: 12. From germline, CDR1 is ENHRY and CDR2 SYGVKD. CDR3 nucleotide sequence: TGTGCCATCAGTGAGTGGGGACAGGGTAAAGAGACGAACAATGAGCAGTTCTTC. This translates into CAISEWGQGKETNNEQFF.

This CDR3 is CASSPRLGADSPLHF. The CDR3 nucleotides read TGTGCCAGCAGCCCAAGGTTGGGGGCGGATTCACCCCTCCACTTT. The J gene is TRBJ1-6, the V gene TRBV27; a weak D match, TRBD1 (6 bases). Germline assignment: CDR1 MNHEY and CDR2 SMNVEV (reference sequence). Trimming removed 6 bases at V and 8 bases at J, with 17 bases between. The CDR3 loop spans 15 amino acids.

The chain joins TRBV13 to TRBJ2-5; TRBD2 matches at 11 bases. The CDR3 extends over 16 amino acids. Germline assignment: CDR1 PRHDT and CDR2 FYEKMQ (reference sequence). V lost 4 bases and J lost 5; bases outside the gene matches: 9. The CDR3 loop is CASSSTLAGVWETQYF. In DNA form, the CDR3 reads TGTGCCAGCAGCTCAACACTAGCGGGGGTCTGGGAGACCCAGTACTTC. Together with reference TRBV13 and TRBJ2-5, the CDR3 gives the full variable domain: AAGVIQSPRHLIKEKRETATLKCYPIPRHDTVYWYQQGPGQDPQFLISFYEKMQSDKGSIPDRFSAQQFSDYHSELNMSSLELGDSALYFCASSSTLAGVWETQYFGPGTRLLVL.

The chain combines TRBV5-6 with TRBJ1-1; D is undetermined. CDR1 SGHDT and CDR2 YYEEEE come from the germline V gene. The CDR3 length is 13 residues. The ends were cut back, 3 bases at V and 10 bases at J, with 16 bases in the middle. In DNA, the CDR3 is TGTGCCAGCAGCTCCCGTGACTCCAGTGGAGCTTTCTTT. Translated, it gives CASSSRDSSGAFF.

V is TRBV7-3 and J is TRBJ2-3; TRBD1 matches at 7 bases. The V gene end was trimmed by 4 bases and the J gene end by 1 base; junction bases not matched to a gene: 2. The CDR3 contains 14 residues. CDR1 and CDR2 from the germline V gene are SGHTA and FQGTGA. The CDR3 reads CASSSDRGTDTQYF. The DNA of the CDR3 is TGTGCCAGCAGCTCCGACAGGGGCACAGATACGCAGTATTTT.

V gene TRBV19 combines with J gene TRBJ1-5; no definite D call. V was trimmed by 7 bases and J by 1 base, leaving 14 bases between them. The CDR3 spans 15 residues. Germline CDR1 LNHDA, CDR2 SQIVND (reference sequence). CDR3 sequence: CASIRDGQSNQPQHF. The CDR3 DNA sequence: TGTGCCAGTATCCGCGATGGTCAAAGCAATCAGCCCCAGCATTTT.

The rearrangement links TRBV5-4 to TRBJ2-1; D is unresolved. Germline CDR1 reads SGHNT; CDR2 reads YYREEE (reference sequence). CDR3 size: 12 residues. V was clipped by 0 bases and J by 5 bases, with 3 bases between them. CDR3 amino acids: CASSLDNNEQFF. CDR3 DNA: TGTGCCAGCAGCTTGGACAACAATGAGCAGTTCTTC.

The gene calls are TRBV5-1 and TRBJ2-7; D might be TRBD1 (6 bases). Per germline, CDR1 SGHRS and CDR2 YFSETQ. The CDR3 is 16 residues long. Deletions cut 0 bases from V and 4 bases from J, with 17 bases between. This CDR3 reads CASSLASGTYLYEQYF. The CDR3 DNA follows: TGCGCCAGCAGCTTGGCATCCGGGACATACCTTTACGAGCAGTACTTC.